The T cell receptor (beta chain) under discussion was sequenced for a study of PD-1 blockade in mismatch repair-deficient tumors. Some clones are missing from TCRdb's copy, which holds only in-frame ones; the method was immunoSEQ multiplex PCR. The table shows approximately 110,000 clones, with about 80% occurring only once. The CDR3 has 13 residues. CDR1 SGHNT and CDR2 YYREEE come from the germline V gene (reference sequence). V was cut by 0 bases and J by 8 bases, with 9 bases left in between. The sample here was peripheral blood, taken approximately 64 weeks after starting pembrolizumab. This receptor was obtained from an adult with mismatch repair-deficient cancer. The rearrangement links TRBV5-4 to TRBJ2-1; D possibly corresponds to TRBD2 (6 bases). Here the CDR3 DNA reads TGTGCCAGCAGCTTGGGTCCTAGCGATGAGCAGTTCTTC. Its translation is CASSLGPSDEQFF.